This is a list of T cell receptor beta chains from one sample in a study of OX40 agonist ivuxolimab in advanced cancers. Using immunoSEQ multiplex PCR, the repertoire was profiled, and TCRdb retains in-frame clones only, with some absent. Among 90,000 to 100,000 clones, just under 85% were seen once, and the ten largest hold more than 1.1%. This specimen consisted of CD4+ or CD8+ T cells sorted from blood, obtained in a trial of the OX40 agonist ivuxolimab. All receptors come from an adult with an advanced solid tumor such as melanoma, head and neck, liver or kidney cancer. CDR3s include the opening cysteine and the closing phenylalanine or tryptophan. The D gene is left open where the match is weak. Clone size appears in some rows only: once, few, many, or a class for an expanded clone.

TRBV5-4	TRBJ2-3	NA	NA	CASSTRQFTDTQYF	TGTGCCAGCAGCACTAGACAGTTCACAGATACGCAGTATTTT
TRBV30	TRBJ1-1	NA	once	CAWSRGSHTEAFF	TGTGCCTGGAGTCGAGGGAGCCACACTGAAGCTTTCTTT
TRBV19	TRBJ2-1	TRBD2	NA	CASSMGSPGLAGVSGYNEQFF	TGTGCCAGTAGTATGGGATCACCGGGACTAGCGGGAGTATCCGGGTACAATGAGCAGTTCTTC
TRBV27	TRBJ2-5	TRBD1	NA	CASSFGTGQETQYF	TGTGCCAGCAGTTTCGGGACAGGGCAAGAGACCCAGTACTTC
TRBV30	TRBJ2-6	NA	NA	CAWCLSGANVLTF	TGTGCCTGGTGCCTCTCTGGGGCCAACGTCCTGACTTTC
TRBV28	TRBJ1-6	NA	NA	CASSSGTSNSPLHF	TGTGCCAGCAGTTCGGGGACTAGTAATTCACCCCTCCACTTT
TRBV30	TRBJ1-1	TRBD1	NA	CASRTGAEAFF	TGTGCCTCCAGGACAGGGGCTGAAGCTTTCTTT
TRBV28	TRBJ2-1	NA	NA	CASSGQPSYNEQFF	TGTGCCAGCAGTGGCCAGCCGTCCTACAATGAGCAGTTCTTC
TRBV6-5	TRBJ2-2	TRBD1	NA	CASSYGTGRTGELFF	TGTGCCAGCAGTTACGGGACAGGGCGGACCGGGGAGCTGTTTTTT
TRBV28	TRBJ1-1	NA	few	CASPKSGSMNTEAFF	TGTGCCAGCCCAAAGAGCGGCAGTATGAACACTGAAGCTTTCTTT
TRBV9	TRBJ2-6	NA	NA	CASSQLFGANVLTF	TGTGCCAGCAGCCAACTCTTTGGGGCCAACGTCCTGACTTTC
TRBV29-1	TRBJ2-7	TRBD2	NA	CSVGSRGLAVYEQYF	TGCAGCGTTGGCTCCAGGGGACTAGCGGTTTACGAGCAGTACTTC
TRBV18	TRBJ2-3	TRBD1	NA	CASSPRTGVTDTQYF	TGTGCCAGCTCGCCGCGGACAGGAGTCACAGATACGCAGTATTTT
TRBV5-1	TRBJ2-7	NA	once	CATAPSGTPFEQYF	TGCGCCACCGCACCGTCTGGGACACCATTCGAGCAGTACTTC
TRBV2	TRBJ2-7	NA	NA	CASNGERFYEQYF	TGTGCCAGCAACGGGGAACGATTTTACGAGCAGTACTTC
TRBV7-2	TRBJ1-2	NA	NA	CASSLAGATYGYTF	TGTGCCAGCAGCTTAGCCGGGGCGACCTATGGCTACACCTTC
TRBV10-3	TRBJ2-5	TRBD1	NA	CAIRSGQTQETQYF	TGTGCCATCAGGTCGGGACAGACCCAAGAGACCCAGTACTTC
TRBV18	TRBJ1-1	NA	NA	CASSLNRNTEAFF	TGTGCCAGCTCACTGAACAGGAACACTGAAGCTTTCTTT
TRBV5-1	TRBJ2-7	TRBD2	NA	CASSLGLAGVEQYF	TGCGCCAGCAGCTTGGGACTAGCGGGAGTCGAGCAGTACTTC
TRBV6-1	TRBJ2-7	NA	many	CASSQGFYEQYF	TGTGCCAGCAGCCAAGGGTTCTACGAGCAGTACTTC
TRBV6-5	TRBJ1-2	NA	NA	CASSLQRGNYGYTF	TGTGCCAGCAGTCTCCAGAGGGGTAACTATGGCTACACCTTC
TRBV7-3	TRBJ2-7	NA	NA	CASSPHGGYEQYF	TGTGCCAGCAGCCCCCACGGGGGCTACGAGCAGTACTTC
TRBV7-2	TRBJ2-2	TRBD1	NA	CASSIGQGAGELFF	TGTGCCAGCAGTATCGGACAGGGAGCCGGGGAGCTGTTTTTT
TRBV11-2	TRBJ2-3	TRBD1	NA	CASSARQGGSTDTQYF	TGTGCCAGCAGCGCCCGACAGGGGGGTAGCACAGATACGCAGTATTTT
TRBV4-1	TRBJ2-1	NA	few	CASSPTRGHSYNEQFF	TGCGCCAGCAGCCCCACTCGGGGTCACTCCTACAATGAGCAGTTCTTC
TRBV19	TRBJ2-5	NA	NA	CASSEIDRQETQYF	TGTGCCAGTAGTGAGATAGACAGGCAAGAGACCCAGTACTTC
TRBV30	TRBJ2-7	NA	NA	CAWSDLRVGEQYF	TGTGCCTGGAGTGACCTGAGAGTGGGGGAGCAGTACTTC
TRBV28	TRBJ1-6	TRBD1	NA	CASSLSGTGTSISPLHF	TGTGCCAGCAGTTTATCCGGGACAGGGACCTCTATTTCACCCCTCCACTTT
TRBV19	TRBJ2-5	NA	NA	CASSIQPGQETQYF	TGTGCCAGTAGTATACAGCCAGGTCAAGAGACCCAGTACTTC
TRBV7-2	TRBJ2-3	NA	few	CASSPYLGQSTDTQYF	TGTGCCAGCAGCCCTTACCTCGGACAGAGCACAGATACGCAGTATTTT
TRBV18	TRBJ1-1	TRBD1	NA	CASSPGQGMNTEAFF	TGTGCCAGCTCACCAGGACAGGGGATGAACACTGAAGCTTTCTTT
TRBV4-2	TRBJ2-1	TRBD2	NA	CASSQSGGKNNEQFF	TGTGCCAGCAGCCAGTCGGGGGGGAAGAACAATGAGCAGTTCTTC
TRBV5-4	TRBJ2-2	NA	NA	CASSFTPGPSGTGELFF	TGTGCCAGCAGCTTTACTCCGGGACCCAGCGGTACCGGGGAGCTGTTTTTT
TRBV18	TRBJ1-2	NA	NA	CASSPEGYAYGYTF	TGTGCCAGCTCACCAGAGGGGTACGCCTATGGCTACACCTTC
TRBV14	TRBJ2-3	NA	NA	CASSSLTSTDTQYF	TGTGCCAGCAGCTCCCTTACTAGCACAGATACGCAGTATTTT
TRBV5-1	TRBJ2-3	TRBD2	NA	CASSLPGLAGPTDTQYF	TGCGCCAGCAGCTTGCCGGGACTAGCGGGACCCACAGATACGCAGTATTTT
TRBV5-1	TRBJ2-3	NA	NA	CASSLEGGVDTQYF	TGCGCCAGCAGCTTGGAGGGAGGTGTGGATACGCAGTATTTT
TRBV4-1	TRBJ2-3	NA	NA	CASSQGGGLSTDTQYF	TGCGCCAGCAGCCAAGGAGGGGGGTTGAGCACAGATACGCAGTATTTT
TRBV7-9	TRBJ1-1	NA	NA	CASSHLTGPKRAFF	TGTGCCAGCAGCCATTTAACAGGACCAAAGCGGGCTTTCTTT
TRBV15	TRBJ2-7	NA	NA	CATSRDLAAEQYF	TGTGCCACCAGCAGGGATCTAGCAGCCGAGCAGTACTTC
TRBV4-2	TRBJ2-2	NA	many	CASSLGGNTGELFF	TGTGCCAGCAGCCTCGGGGGGAACACCGGGGAGCTGTTTTTT
TRBV7-8	TRBJ2-5	NA	NA	CASSSNSPVTQYF	TGTGCCAGCAGTTCAAACAGTCCGGTGACCCAGTACTTC
TRBV12-5	TRBJ1-3	TRBD1	NA	CASARSTGSSGNTIYF	TGTGCTAGTGCCCGATCGACAGGGAGCTCTGGAAACACCATATATTTT
TRBV2	TRBJ2-3	NA	NA	CASSEGPTHQYF	TGTGCCAGCAGTGAAGGCCCCACCCACCAGTATTTT
TRBV5-5	TRBJ2-7	TRBD1	NA	CASSSRDRGLEQYF	TGTGCCAGCAGCTCGCGGGACAGGGGGCTCGAGCAGTACTTC
TRBV2	TRBJ2-7	TRBD2	NA	CASRAPGLAKSSYEQYF	TGTGCCAGCAGAGCCCCGGGACTAGCTAAAAGCTCCTACGAGCAGTACTTC
TRBV6-5	TRBJ1-2	NA	NA	CASSYIGGGYTF	TGTGCCAGCAGTTATATCGGTGGCGGCTACACCTTC
TRBV5-1	TRBJ2-2	NA	few	CASSSHPFRSGVTGELFF	TGCGCCAGCAGCTCCCACCCTTTCCGGAGTGGGGTAACCGGGGAGCTGTTTTTT
TRBV5-4	TRBJ2-1	NA	NA	CASSPRGAGANEQFF	TGTGCCAGCAGCCCCCGGGGGGCGGGCGCCAATGAGCAGTTCTTC
TRBV19	TRBJ2-1	TRBD1	NA	CASSIWRQGINEQFF	TGTGCCAGTAGTATTTGGAGACAGGGGATCAATGAGCAGTTCTTC
TRBV6-1	TRBJ2-5	NA	NA	CASSLRLQETQYF	TGTGCCAGCAGTTTACGACTACAAGAGACCCAGTACTTC
TRBV7-3	TRBJ2-2	NA	NA	CASSLESGELFF	TGTGCCAGCAGCTTAGAGTCCGGGGAGCTGTTTTTT
TRBV30	TRBJ1-2	NA	NA	CAWRTRGGDTLNYGYTF	TGTGCCTGGAGGACCCGGGGGGGGGATACTTTAAACTATGGCTACACCTTC
TRBV21-1	TRBJ2-2	NA	NA	CASKGTSGRTGTGELFF	TGTGCCAGCAAAGGGACTAGCGGGAGAACAGGGACCGGGGAGCTGTTTTTT
TRBV7-9	TRBJ2-2	TRBD2	NA	CASSEWPERGTGELFF	TGTGCCAGCTCGGAGTGGCCCGAGCGGGGCACCGGGGAGCTGTTTTTT
TRBV6-6	TRBJ1-5	NA	NA	CASSPGGSNQPQHF	TGTGCCAGCAGCCCCGGGGGGAGCAATCAGCCCCAGCATTTT
TRBV5-1	TRBJ2-1	NA	NA	CASTLGHGDEQFF	TGCGCCAGCACCCTCGGCCATGGGGATGAGCAGTTCTTC
TRBV28	TRBJ2-7	NA	NA	CASSLVLGRSSYEQYF	TGTGCCAGCAGTTTAGTATTAGGGAGGAGCTCCTACGAGCAGTACTTC
TRBV28	TRBJ1-2	TRBD1	NA	CASSPGGQIYGYTF	TGTGCCAGCAGTCCAGGGGGGCAGATATATGGCTACACCTTC
TRBV9	TRBJ2-3	TRBD2	NA	CASSVGLAGGAGSTDTQYF	TGTGCCAGCAGCGTTGGACTAGCGGGAGGTGCCGGGAGCACAGATACGCAGTATTTT